Each of the 6 T cell receptor beta chains below was sequenced from the same sample in a study of cytomegalovirus exposure and HLA in healthy donors. PCR primers comprised 60 Vbeta and 13 Jbeta primers. TCRdb's table, derived via immunoSEQ multiplex PCR, lists solely in-frame clones and lacks some. The table has about 110,000 clones, approximately 70% seen once; the top ten hold roughly a tenth. Material for sequencing was PBMCs. The receptors come from a man between 35 and 55 years old in good health and CMV-seropositive.

The genes are TRBV27 and TRBJ2-7, with D possibly being TRBD1 (5 bases). The V end was cut by 0 bases, the J end by 0 bases, with 12 bases between. The germline gives CDR1 MNHEY, CDR2 SMNVEV (reference sequence). The CDR3 has 16 residues. The CDR3 coding sequence is TGTGCCAGCAGTTTATCGGCGCAGGGTTACTCCTACGAGCAGTACTTC. Protein product: CASSLSAQGYSYEQYF.

V and J are TRBV10-2 and TRBJ1-2; TRBD1 agrees at 8 bases. Per the germline V gene, CDR1 is WSHSY and CDR2 is SAAADI. J was trimmed by 5 bases and V by 3 bases; bases with no gene match: 5. This CDR3 region has 14 residues. In DNA form, the CDR3 reads TGCGCCAGCAGTGATCCGACAGGGGTATATGGCTACACCTTC. Translated: CASSDPTGVYGYTF.

The chain is built from TRBV27 and TRBJ1-1; 8 bases agree with TRBD1. The germline gives CDR1 MNHEY, CDR2 SMNVEV (reference sequence). V lost 3 bases and J lost 1; bases outside the gene matches: 4. CDR3 length equals 15 residues. The CDR3 reads CASSFSGTGNTEAFF. CDR3 nucleotides: TGTGCCAGCAGTTTCTCCGGGACAGGGAACACTGAAGCTTTCTTT.

V usage is TRBV10-3 and J usage is TRBJ2-1; 10 bases map to TRBD2. This CDR3 is 16 amino acids long. V dropped 0 bases and J dropped 5; count of bases not matched to a gene: 4. The germline V gene encodes CDR1 ENHRY and CDR2 SYGVKD. The CDR3 DNA reads as TGTGCCATCAGTGAGTCATCCAGCGGGAGGGACAATGAGCAGTTCTTC. Protein product: CAISESSSGRDNEQFF.

V and J are TRBV9 and TRBJ2-1; D call uncertain. With 3 bases removed from V and 9 bases from J, the gap between germline ends came to 10 bases. Looked up from germline, CDR1 is SGDLS and CDR2 is YYNGEE. The CDR3 totals 12 residues. The CDR3 loop reads CASSAYYGEQFF. CDR3 coding DNA: TGTGCCAGCAGCGCCTACTACGGTGAGCAGTTCTTC. Complete variable domain (other parts from reference TRBV9 and TRBJ2-1): DSGVTQTPKHLITATGQRVTLRCSPRSGDLSVYWYQQSLDQGLQFLIQYYNGEERAKGNILERFSAQQFPDLHSELNLSSLELGDSALYFCASSAYYGEQFFGPGTRLTVL.

This clone has more than one count but fewer than ten. V gene TRBV5-8 combines with J gene TRBJ2-3; a possible D gene is TRBD1 (7 bases). The CDR3 totals 15 residues. With 5 bases removed from V and 2 bases from J, the gap between germline ends came to 15 bases. The germline CDR1 and CDR2 sequences are SGHTS and YDEGEE. CDR3 nucleotides: TGTGCCAGCAGTCCCGGACAGGACTACACAGATACGCAGTATTTT. Translation: CASSPGQDYTDTQYF.